The clone carrying this T cell receptor beta chain was recorded only once. The CDR3 has 13 residues. In germline, CDR1 is MNHEY, CDR2 SVGAGI. With V trimmed by 7 bases and J by 7 bases, 7 bases remained unmatched. Cohort allocation depended upon clinical history that participants reported. The source of the sample is a study of blood T cell repertoires in COVID-19. Across the study: The United States, Italy and Spain were the sources of the acute and convalescent COVID-19 samples. PBMCs, B-cell-depleted T cells, or T cells were the source of the cDNA or gDNA that made up the material.

Here immunoSEQ multiplex PCR was the method, and the copy in TCRdb shows in-frame clones only, minus some. The data show some 490,000 clones, with about 88% seen just once and 7% to 10% held by the top ten. The specimen was PBMCs or T cells enriched from blood (not recorded which). The receptor was derived from a woman aged 55-70 years who had recovered from COVID-19. The genes are TRBV6-5 and TRBJ2-7; 10 bases are shared with TRBD1. In nucleotides, the CDR3 is TGTGCCAGCACCAAGGGACAGGGGAGAGAGCAGTACTTC. This translates into CASTKGQGREQYF.